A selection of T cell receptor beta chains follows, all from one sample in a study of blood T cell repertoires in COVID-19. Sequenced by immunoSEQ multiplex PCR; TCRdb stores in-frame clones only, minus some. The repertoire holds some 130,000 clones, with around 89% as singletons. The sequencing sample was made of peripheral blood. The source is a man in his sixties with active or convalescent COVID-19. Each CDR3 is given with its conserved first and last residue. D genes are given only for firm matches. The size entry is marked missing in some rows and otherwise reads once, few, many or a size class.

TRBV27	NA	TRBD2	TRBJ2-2	TGTGCCAGCAGTTCGTGGCTAGCGGGTGGAACCGGGGAGCTGTTTTTT	CASSSWLAGGTGELFF
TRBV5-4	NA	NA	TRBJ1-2	TGTGCCAGCAGCTTCGGGGGGGGAAGAGAGGATGGCTACACCTTC	CASSFGGGREDGYTF
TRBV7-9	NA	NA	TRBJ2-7	TGTGCCAGCAGCCCAGGACTCAATCAGGGGCGTTGGTACGAGCAGTACTTC	CASSPGLNQGRWYEQYF
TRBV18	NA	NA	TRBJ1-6	TGTGCCAGCTCCGTACAGGGTCGGTATCGCTCACCCCTCCACTTT	CASSVQGRYRSPLHF
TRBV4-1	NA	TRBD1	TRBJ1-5	TGCGCCAGCAGCCTCAACCGGGACAGGGGCGAGACCCAGCATTTT	CASSLNRDRGETQHF
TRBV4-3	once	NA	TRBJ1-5	TGCGCCAGCAGCCAGGACAGATCTTTACAGCCCCAGCATTTT	CASSQDRSLQPQHF
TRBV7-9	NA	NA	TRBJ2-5	TGTGCCAGCAGCGGGCCGGCCTTTGGGATTAGCGGCCAAGAGACCCAGTACTTC	CASSGPAFGISGQETQYF
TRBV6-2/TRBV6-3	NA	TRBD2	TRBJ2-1	TGTGCCAGCAGTGTTATTGATCTCGAGGGACTAGCGGGGGGGCAGCAGTTCTTC	CASSVIDLEGLAGGQQFF
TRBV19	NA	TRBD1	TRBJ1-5	TGTGCCAGTAGTTCCGGGACAGGGTCCAATCAGCCCCAGCATTTT	CASSSGTGSNQPQHF
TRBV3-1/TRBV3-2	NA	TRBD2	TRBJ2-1	TGTGCCAGCAGCCAAGAGACCGGGGGGGCCGGTTATGAGCAGTTCTTC	CASSQETGGAGYEQFF
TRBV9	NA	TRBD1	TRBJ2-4	TGTGCCAGCAGCGAGGGACAGGGATTAGCCAAAAACATTCAGTACTTC	CASSEGQGLAKNIQYF
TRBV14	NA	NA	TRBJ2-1	TGTGCCAGCAGCCAGGGCCTCACTAATGAGCAGTTCTTC	CASSQGLTNEQFF
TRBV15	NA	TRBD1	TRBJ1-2	TGTGCCACCAGAGCCGGGACAGGGGGCAGCTATGGCTACACCTTC	CATRAGTGGSYGYTF
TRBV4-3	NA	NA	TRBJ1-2	TGCGCCAGCAGCCAAGATGGCGGGGGTGGCTACACCTTC	CASSQDGGGGYTF
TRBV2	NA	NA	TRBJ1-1	TGTGCCAGCAGGCGGGTGAACACTGAAGCTTTCTTT	CASRRVNTEAFF
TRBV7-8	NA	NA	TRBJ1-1	TGTGCCAGCAGCTCAGTGGGGGCGGGGGTGAACACTGAAGCTTTCTTT	CASSSVGAGVNTEAFF